This passage covers 9 T cell receptor beta chains from one sample sequenced in a study of cytomegalovirus exposure and HLA in healthy donors. The primer mix had 60 Vbeta and 13 Jbeta primers. Clones were read by immunoSEQ multiplex PCR, and TCRdb kept only the in-frame ones, dropping some. The sample shows over 95,000 clones, about 76% of them seen only once. The sample consisted of PBMCs. The receptors were sampled from a woman aged 40 to 50 in good health and CMV-seropositive.

The chain joins TRBV30 to TRBJ1-2; D possibly corresponds to TRBD1 (6 bases). The germline V gene encodes CDR1 GTSNPN and CDR2 SVGIG (reference sequence). The length of the CDR3 is 15 residues. The ends were cut back, 0 bases at V and 4 bases at J, with 15 bases in the middle. CDR3 in amino acids: CAWSVSGARVYGYTF. The CDR3 DNA reads as TGTGCCTGGAGTGTTTCAGGGGCGCGGGTCTATGGCTACACCTTC.

Only a few counts were recorded for this clone. The rearrangement uses TRBV5-1 and TRBJ2-2, with D perhaps matching TRBD2 (5 bases). The CDR3 sequence is 13 residues long. V lost 4 bases to trimming and J lost 4 bases, with 8 bases between them. Per germline, CDR1 SGHRS and CDR2 YFSETQ. The CDR3 region is CASSRGFTGELFF. CDR3 DNA: TGCGCCAGCAGCCGAGGGTTCACCGGGGAGCTGTTTTTT. Supplemented by reference TRBV5-1 and TRBJ2-2, the full variable domain reads KAGVTQTPRYLIKTRGQQVTLSCSPISGHRSVSWYQQTPGQGLQFLFEYFSETQRNKGNFPGRFSGRQFSNSRSEMNVSTLELGDSALYLCASSRGFTGELFFGEGSRLTVL.

V usage is TRBV14 and J usage is TRBJ1-1, with no clear D. Trimming shortened V by 4 bases and J by 0 bases, and 6 bases separated the two germline ends. The CDR3 is made up of 13 amino acids. The germline gives CDR1 SGHDN, CDR2 FVKESK. CDR3 bases: TGTGCCAGCAGCCGGCAAGTGAACACTGAAGCTTTCTTT. This sequence encodes CASSRQVNTEAFF.

This chain joins TRBV5-4 and TRBJ2-3; D may be TRBD2 (7 bases). CDR1 and CDR2 from the germline V gene are SGHNT and YYREEE (reference sequence). This CDR3 has 15 residues. The V gene lost 0 bases and the J gene lost 3 bases, with 11 bases spanning the gap. The CDR3 region has the DNA TGTGCCAGCAGCTTGGGAGGGGGGGAAACAGATACGCAGTATTTT. This gives the protein CASSLGGGETDTQYF. The full variable domain, rest sourced from reference TRBV5-4 and TRBJ2-3, is ETGVTQSPTHLIKTRGQQVTLRCSSQSGHNTVSWYQQALGQGPQFIFQYYREEENGRGNFPPRFSGLQFPNYSSELNVNALELDDSALYLCASSLGGGETDTQYFGPGTRLTVL.

The rearrangement joins TRBV19 to TRBJ1-1, with a tentative D call TRBD1 (5 bases). Trimming took 3 bases from V and 4 from J, leaving 18 bases between them. The CDR3 extends over 16 amino acids. Germline CDR1 is LNHDA and CDR2 is SQIVND (reference sequence). CDR3 DNA sequence: TGTGCCAGTAGTATCTCGGGAGGGGTCAGAGGCACTGAAGCTTTCTTT. Translating it yields CASSISGGVRGTEAFF.

This clone was seen once. The chain couples TRBV10-3 to TRBJ2-1, with 11 nucleotides matching TRBD2. CDR1 is ENHRY and CDR2 is SYGVKD in the germline V gene. V shed 5 bases, J shed 5 bases, and the junction held 5 bases outside the gene matches. The CDR3 has 15 residues. CDR3: CAISYSSGGNNEQFF. DNA of the CDR3: TGTGCCATCAGTTATTCTAGCGGGGGGAACAATGAGCAGTTCTTC.

This clone was seen a single time. The V call is TRBV9, the J call TRBJ1-1; no reliable D call. V was cut by 4 bases and J by 5 bases, with 9 bases left in between. Germline CDR1 reads SGDLS; CDR2 reads YYNGEE. The CDR3 runs to 12 residues. The CDR3 nucleotides read TGTGCCAGCAGCAGGAGGGAGACTGAAGCTTTCTTT. This codes for CASSRRETEAFF.

CDR3 loop: CASSLWVGDSRQETQYF. CDR3 DNA: TGTGCCAGCAGCTTATGGGTCGGGGACTCTCGTCAAGAGACCCAGTACTTC. J is TRBJ2-5 and V is TRBV7-9; TRBD2 is a possible D gene (6 bases). V was pared by 2 bases and J by 2 bases, with 18 bases between. This CDR3 contains 17 residues. Germline CDR1 reads SEHNR; CDR2 reads FQNEAQ (reference sequence).

J is TRBJ2-1 and V is TRBV7-3, with TRBD2 matching over 10 bases. CDR3 size: 16 residues. CDR1 SGHTA and CDR2 FQGTGA come from the germline V gene. With 0 bases clipped from V and 4 bases from J, the junction kept 3 bases outside the gene matches. CDR3 residues: CASSLTPSGGYNEQFF. Written as DNA, the CDR3 is TGTGCCAGCAGCTTAACGCCTAGCGGGGGATACAATGAGCAGTTCTTC.